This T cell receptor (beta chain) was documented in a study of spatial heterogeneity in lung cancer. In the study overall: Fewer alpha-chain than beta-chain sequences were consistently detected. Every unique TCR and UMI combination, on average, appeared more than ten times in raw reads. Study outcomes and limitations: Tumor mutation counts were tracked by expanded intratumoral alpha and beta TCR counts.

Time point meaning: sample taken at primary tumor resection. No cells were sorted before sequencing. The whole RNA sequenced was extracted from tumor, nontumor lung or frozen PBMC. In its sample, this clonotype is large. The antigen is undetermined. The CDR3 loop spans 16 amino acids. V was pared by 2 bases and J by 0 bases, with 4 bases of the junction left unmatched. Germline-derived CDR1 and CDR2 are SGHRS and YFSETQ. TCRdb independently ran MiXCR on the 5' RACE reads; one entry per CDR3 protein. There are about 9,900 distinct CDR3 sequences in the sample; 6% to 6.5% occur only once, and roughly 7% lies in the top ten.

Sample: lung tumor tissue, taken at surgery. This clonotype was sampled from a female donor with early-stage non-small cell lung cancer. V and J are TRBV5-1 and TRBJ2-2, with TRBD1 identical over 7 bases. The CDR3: CASSLQGQTNTGELFF. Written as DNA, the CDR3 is TGCGCCAGCAGCTTACAGGGACAGACGAACACCGGGGAGCTGTTTTTT.